The source of this TCR beta chain is a study of blood T cell repertoires in COVID-19. Study background: Whether acute or convalescent, the COVID-19 samples came from the United States, Italy and Spain.

Participants were aged about 18 to 95 years, lived in under 25 US areas, and enrolled virtually. In germline, CDR1 is SEHNR, CDR2 FQNEAQ (reference sequence). This CDR3 is 13 amino acids long. Trimming stripped 5 bases from V and 4 bases from J, with 11 bases between. Per the original methods: Nucleated cell counts were estimated from reference gene primer amplification. Here immunoSEQ multiplex PCR was the method, and the copy in TCRdb shows in-frame clones only, minus some. For V, J and clone size, that table is used; D and trimming come from the DNA. The sample contains about 140,000 clones, around four fifths of which appear only once.

The sample was PBMCs or T cells enriched from blood (not recorded which). This clonotype was sampled from a man aged 65 to 85 who had been exposed to COVID-19. The chain uses TRBV7-9 and TRBJ1-1; no reliable D call. CDR3 sequence: CASSLDSGTEAFF. The DNA for the CDR3 is TGTGCCAGCAGCCTGGATTCGGGCACTGAAGCTTTCTTT.